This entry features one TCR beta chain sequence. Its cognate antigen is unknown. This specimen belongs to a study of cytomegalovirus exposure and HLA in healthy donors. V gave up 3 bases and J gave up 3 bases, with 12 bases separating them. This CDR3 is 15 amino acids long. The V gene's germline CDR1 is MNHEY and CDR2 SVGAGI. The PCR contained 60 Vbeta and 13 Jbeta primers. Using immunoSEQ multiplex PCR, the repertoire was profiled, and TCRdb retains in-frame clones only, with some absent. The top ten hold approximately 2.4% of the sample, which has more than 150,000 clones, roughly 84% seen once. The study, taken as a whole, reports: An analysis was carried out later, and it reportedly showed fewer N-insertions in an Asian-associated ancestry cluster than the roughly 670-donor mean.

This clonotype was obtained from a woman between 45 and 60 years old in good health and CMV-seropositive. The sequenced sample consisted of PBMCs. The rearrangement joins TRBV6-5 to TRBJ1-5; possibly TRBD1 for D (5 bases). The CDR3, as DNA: TGTGCCAGCAGTTATTACCGGGACTACAATCAGCCCCAGCATTTT. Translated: CASSYYRDYNQPQHF.